Listed below are T cell receptor beta chains from one sample, sequenced in a study of beta chain features in type 1 diabetes. Generated by immunoSEQ multiplex PCR, the TCRdb table keeps only in-frame clones and is missing some. The sample comprises around 500,000 clones, over 10% of which are singletons, and 0.035% to 0.05% rests with the top ten. Sequences were obtained from naive CD4+ T cells from blood. The receptors come from a woman aged 18-29 years in good health. Both conserved end residues are part of each CDR3. Fields, in order: CDR3 length, V gene, D gene, J gene, CDR3 protein. D genes are given only for firm matches.

cdr3_length: 12; v_call: TRBV2; d_call: TRBD2; j_call: TRBJ2-5; cdr3_aa: CASNREEETQYF
cdr3_length: 15; v_call: TRBV7-9; d_call: NA; j_call: TRBJ1-2; cdr3_aa: CASSLASGENYGYTF
cdr3_length: 16; v_call: TRBV7-2; d_call: TRBD2; j_call: TRBJ2-5; cdr3_aa: CASSRGLAGGQWTQYF
cdr3_length: 12; v_call: TRBV28; d_call: NA; j_call: TRBJ1-6; cdr3_aa: CASSLVPFALHF
cdr3_length: 17; v_call: TRBV18; d_call: TRBD2; j_call: TRBJ2-3; cdr3_aa: CASSPPGLAKSTDTQYF
cdr3_length: 17; v_call: TRBV5-1; d_call: TRBD1; j_call: TRBJ1-4; cdr3_aa: CASSYRDRSSRWEKLFF
cdr3_length: 12; v_call: TRBV11-2; d_call: NA; j_call: TRBJ2-1; cdr3_aa: CASSFWGNEQFF
cdr3_length: 14; v_call: TRBV7-9; d_call: NA; j_call: TRBJ1-1; cdr3_aa: CASSLAPADTEAFF
cdr3_length: 17; v_call: TRBV14; d_call: NA; j_call: TRBJ2-3; cdr3_aa: CASSQFEGTINTDTQYF
cdr3_length: 15; v_call: TRBV7-2; d_call: TRBD1; j_call: TRBJ2-4; cdr3_aa: CASRETGVAKNIQYF
cdr3_length: 16; v_call: TRBV6-5; d_call: TRBD2; j_call: TRBJ2-1; cdr3_aa: CASSSPTSGGLFRQFF
cdr3_length: 16; v_call: TRBV4-3; d_call: NA; j_call: TRBJ1-5; cdr3_aa: CASSHSRGGGNQPQHF
cdr3_length: 16; v_call: TRBV21-1; d_call: NA; j_call: TRBJ2-1; cdr3_aa: CASSNRDRGPYNEQFF
cdr3_length: 14; v_call: TRBV2; d_call: NA; j_call: TRBJ2-7; cdr3_aa: CASSLEGSSYEQYF
cdr3_length: 11; v_call: TRBV20-1; d_call: NA; j_call: TRBJ2-6; cdr3_aa: CSASDWDVLTF
cdr3_length: 13; v_call: TRBV9; d_call: NA; j_call: TRBJ2-7; cdr3_aa: CASSVFPWDEQYF
cdr3_length: 16; v_call: TRBV5-1; d_call: TRBD2; j_call: TRBJ2-3; cdr3_aa: CASSLGLAGRTDTQYF
cdr3_length: 15; v_call: TRBV7-2; d_call: NA; j_call: TRBJ1-3; cdr3_aa: CASSLVYGAGNTIYF
cdr3_length: 14; v_call: TRBV7-2; d_call: NA; j_call: TRBJ2-3; cdr3_aa: CASSLSPTPPTQYF
cdr3_length: 14; v_call: TRBV13; d_call: NA; j_call: TRBJ1-5; cdr3_aa: CASSLSGDLRPQHF
cdr3_length: 15; v_call: TRBV29-1; d_call: TRBD2; j_call: TRBJ2-2; cdr3_aa: CSVGLAGDPAGELFF
cdr3_length: 18; v_call: TRBV7-2; d_call: TRBD2; j_call: TRBJ2-3; cdr3_aa: CASSLGPGTGGQADTQYF
cdr3_length: 14; v_call: TRBV18; d_call: NA; j_call: TRBJ1-2; cdr3_aa: CASSPRTGSYGYTF
cdr3_length: 15; v_call: TRBV7-9; d_call: TRBD2; j_call: TRBJ2-3; cdr3_aa: CASSLTSGSTDTQYF
cdr3_length: 14; v_call: TRBV7-9; d_call: NA; j_call: TRBJ2-4; cdr3_aa: CASSPGQSDEREYF
cdr3_length: 18; v_call: TRBV9; d_call: NA; j_call: TRBJ1-1; cdr3_aa: CASSVDPPTRGMGTEAFF
cdr3_length: 13; v_call: TRBV7-2; d_call: NA; j_call: TRBJ1-4; cdr3_aa: CASSLDTGTSFAF
cdr3_length: 16; v_call: TRBV7-2; d_call: NA; j_call: TRBJ2-5; cdr3_aa: CASSRTAGTVGTTQYF
cdr3_length: 17; v_call: TRBV7-8; d_call: TRBD2; j_call: TRBJ2-3; cdr3_aa: CASSLATRGVSTDTQYF
cdr3_length: 17; v_call: TRBV7-9; d_call: TRBD2; j_call: TRBJ2-7; cdr3_aa: CASSSATSGRTSYEQYF
cdr3_length: 14; v_call: TRBV4-3; d_call: NA; j_call: TRBJ2-3; cdr3_aa: CASSRFSPADTQYF
cdr3_length: 14; v_call: TRBV10-2; d_call: NA; j_call: TRBJ2-5; cdr3_aa: CASSSRDKYETQYF
cdr3_length: 17; v_call: TRBV4-3; d_call: NA; j_call: TRBJ1-1; cdr3_aa: CASSQGLIRGSRTEAFF